This TCR beta chain was identified during a study of cytomegalovirus exposure and HLA in healthy donors. The CDR3 runs to 14 residues. Germline values: CDR1 MNHEY, CDR2 SMNVEV (reference sequence). With 5 bases removed from V and 1 base from J, the gap between germline ends came to 12 bases. Healthy individuals who donated bone marrow served as the donors. Overall study results and limits: When analyzed later, a missense DCLRE1C variant was found to be linked to TCR beta V- and J-gene trimming. Reports credit the classifier with highly specific, highly sensitive diagnosis of cytomegalovirus status. Across all donors, roughly uniform sequencing depth was an assumption of the presence/absence analyses.

Amplification used 60 Vbeta primers and 13 Jbeta primers. This table comes from immunoSEQ multiplex PCR, and its TCRdb copy is limited to in-frame clones, with some not included. In the table there are some 91,000 clones, roughly three quarters of which are singletons. To note about this clone: What it recognizes is unknown. Within the sample, other DNA sequences also encode this same CDR3.

This TCR was sampled from a woman aged 60-70 years in good health and CMV-seronegative. Sequencing used PBMCs. This chain links TRBV27 with TRBJ2-7; possibly TRBD2 for D (5 bases). The CDR3, as DNA: TGTGCCAGCAGTCTGGCGGGTAGTTCCTACGAGCAGTACTTC. It translates to CASSLAGSSYEQYF.